A selection of T cell receptor beta chains follows, all from one sample in a study of CD4+ T cells in melanoma. The repertoire was sequenced with immunoSEQ multiplex PCR; TCRdb's copy has only in-frame clones and lacks some. The sample shows some 15,000 clones, around 80% of them seen only once. Material: cells from a culture (not recorded whether cultured in vitro). These receptors all come from a human donor with melanoma. Each CDR3 is given without its conserved first and last residue. D genes are given only for firm matches.

j_call | d_call | v_call | cdr3_aa
TRBJ2-5 | NA | TRBV6-5 | ASSYTRIETQY
TRBJ1-5 | NA | TRBV19 | ASSARQDRPQH
TRBJ1-6 | NA | TRBV5-1 | ATKKAGDNSPLH
TRBJ2-7 | TRBD1 | TRBV6-5 | ASSYTGTGVTYEQY
TRBJ1-4 | NA | TRBV2 | ASSEWDYEGKLF
TRBJ2-5 | NA | TRBV5-8 | ASSLPGDAEETQY
TRBJ2-5 | TRBD1 | TRBV7-8 | ASSLNRGHQETQY
TRBJ2-2 | NA | TRBV9 | ASSVAVNTGELF
TRBJ2-1 | TRBD2 | TRBV2 | ASNRDYNNEQF
TRBJ2-5 | TRBD2 | TRBV6-1 | ASTGLAGETQY
TRBJ1-1 | NA | TRBV18 | ASSPSTGMNTEAF
TRBJ2-5 | NA | TRBV18 | ASSPSIGYQETQY
TRBJ2-5 | TRBD1 | TRBV11-2 | ASSRTGKETQY
TRBJ1-2 | NA | TRBV10-3 | AISDRPPGTEGYT
TRBJ1-4 | TRBD1 | TRBV4-1 | ASSLPGQARKLF
TRBJ1-5 | NA | TRBV5-5 | ASSPFGGSNQPQH
TRBJ1-6 | NA | TRBV2 | ATKRSSSYNSPLH
TRBJ1-1 | NA | TRBV10-2 | ASRLDGLVNTEAF
TRBJ1-1 | NA | TRBV18 | ASSPYSRVPEAF
TRBJ2-2 | NA | TRBV5-1 | ASSLHRTNTGELF
TRBJ1-1 | NA | TRBV15 | ATSKTTGWDTEAF
TRBJ1-6 | TRBD1 | TRBV11-2 | ASSLDGTGSANSPLH
TRBJ1-4 | TRBD1 | TRBV10-3 | ATRGTTNEKLF
TRBJ1-3 | NA | TRBV7-3 | ASSLMTGNTIY
TRBJ1-5 | TRBD1 | TRBV19 | ASSWDRVGQPQH
TRBJ2-2 | NA | TRBV2 | ASSITGTLTTGELF
TRBJ1-2 | NA | TRBV5-6 | ASSPLGQGGSGYT
TRBJ2-2 | TRBD1 | TRBV28 | ASSLGTGSQELF
TRBJ1-1 | NA | TRBV7-8 | ASSLLSVGAEAF
TRBJ2-5 | NA | TRBV7-6 | ASSYLGWTEETQY
TRBJ2-5 | TRBD1 | TRBV18 | ASSPDRGGETQY
TRBJ2-1 | TRBD2 | TRBV4-1 | ASSQGPLGGAYNEQF
TRBJ2-3 | TRBD1 | TRBV29-1 | SVDRGGIGADTQY
TRBJ2-1 | NA | TRBV7-3 | ASSSTLVAEQF
TRBJ1-5 | NA | TRBV19 | ASMVERGNQPQH
TRBJ1-1 | TRBD1 | TRBV27 | ASSRQGAGTEAF
TRBJ1-3 | NA | TRBV29-1 | SARDIGSGNTIY
TRBJ2-1 | TRBD2 | TRBV27 | ASRRERGSGGLLF
TRBJ2-3 | NA | TRBV6-1 | ASSRGDPAVDTQY
TRBJ2-7 | NA | TRBV27 | ASNGCRRAYEQY
TRBJ1-1 | NA | TRBV12-5 | ASGRGVRGRLRTEAF
TRBJ1-2 | NA | TRBV19 | ASSIGTGSTANYGYT
TRBJ1-1 | TRBD1 | TRBV4-2 | ASSPTFGTVNTEAF
TRBJ2-1 | NA | TRBV5-5 | ASSPDLSSYNEQF
TRBJ1-5 | NA | TRBV19 | ASSIEASYQH
TRBJ1-6 | TRBD1 | TRBV6-5 | ASRRQGNSPLH
TRBJ1-4 | NA | TRBV6-6 | ASSLDYNEKLF
TRBJ2-3 | NA | TRBV27 | ASSFSGRRADTQY
TRBJ2-3 | NA | TRBV11-2 | ASSPLGAYTDTQY
TRBJ1-4 | NA | TRBV25-1 | ASSSRRHGKLF
TRBJ1-3 | NA | TRBV30 | AWRKVGGASGNTIY
TRBJ1-1 | NA | TRBV4-1 | ASSHLVRPEAF
TRBJ2-7 | NA | TRBV2 | ASRGWGASYEQY
TRBJ2-3 | NA | TRBV5-1 | ASSLGATDTQY
TRBJ1-6 | NA | TRBV27 | ASSFRQLSSSYNSPLH